This T cell receptor beta chain was sequenced in a study of T cell responses to AZD1222 COVID-19 vaccine. About the study: Pooling covered second doses at about 4 or about 12 weeks.

Sequencing was performed with immunoSEQ multiplex PCR; in TCRdb, only in-frame clones are kept and a portion is missing. The sample consists of fewer than 100,000 clones, around nine tenths of them appearing once. This CDR3 spans 15 amino acids. Germline loops: CDR1 SGHNT, CDR2 YYREEE (reference sequence). The junction had 2 bases not matched to a gene; V was cut back by 1 base and J by 3 bases. Material: peripheral blood, obtained on day 0 of AZD1222 vaccination. The source of this sequence is an adult in good health. V gene TRBV5-4 combines with J gene TRBJ2-3, with TRBD2 identical over 10 bases. The CDR3 DNA is TGTGCCAGCAGCTTGAGAGCGGGGGGGACAGATACGCAGTATTTT. This codes for CASSLRAGGTDTQYF.